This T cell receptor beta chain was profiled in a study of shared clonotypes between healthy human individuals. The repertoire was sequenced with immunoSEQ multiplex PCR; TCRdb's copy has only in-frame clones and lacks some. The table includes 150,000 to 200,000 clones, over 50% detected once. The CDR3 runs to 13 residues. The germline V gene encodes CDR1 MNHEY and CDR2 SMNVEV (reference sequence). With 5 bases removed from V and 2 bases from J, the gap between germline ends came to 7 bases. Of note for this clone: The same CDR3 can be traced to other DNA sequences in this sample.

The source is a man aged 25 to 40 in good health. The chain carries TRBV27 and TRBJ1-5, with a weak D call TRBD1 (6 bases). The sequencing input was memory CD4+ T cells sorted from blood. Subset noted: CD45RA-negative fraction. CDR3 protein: CASSPGGNQPQHF. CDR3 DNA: TGTGCCAGCAGTCCAGGGGGCAATCAGCCCCAGCATTTT.